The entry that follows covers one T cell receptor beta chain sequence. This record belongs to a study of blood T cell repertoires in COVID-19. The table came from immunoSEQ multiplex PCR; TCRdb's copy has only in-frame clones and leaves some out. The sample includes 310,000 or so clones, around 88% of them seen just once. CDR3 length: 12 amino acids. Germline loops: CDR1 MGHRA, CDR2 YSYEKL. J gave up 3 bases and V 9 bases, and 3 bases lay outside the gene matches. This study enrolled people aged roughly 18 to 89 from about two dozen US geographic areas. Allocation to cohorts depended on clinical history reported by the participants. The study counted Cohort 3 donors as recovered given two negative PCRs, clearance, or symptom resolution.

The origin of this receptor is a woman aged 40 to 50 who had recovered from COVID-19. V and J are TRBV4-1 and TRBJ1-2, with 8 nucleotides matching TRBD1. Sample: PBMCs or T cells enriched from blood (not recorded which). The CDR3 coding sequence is TGCGCCAGTTCGGGACAGGACTATGGCTACACCTTC. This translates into CASSGQDYGYTF.